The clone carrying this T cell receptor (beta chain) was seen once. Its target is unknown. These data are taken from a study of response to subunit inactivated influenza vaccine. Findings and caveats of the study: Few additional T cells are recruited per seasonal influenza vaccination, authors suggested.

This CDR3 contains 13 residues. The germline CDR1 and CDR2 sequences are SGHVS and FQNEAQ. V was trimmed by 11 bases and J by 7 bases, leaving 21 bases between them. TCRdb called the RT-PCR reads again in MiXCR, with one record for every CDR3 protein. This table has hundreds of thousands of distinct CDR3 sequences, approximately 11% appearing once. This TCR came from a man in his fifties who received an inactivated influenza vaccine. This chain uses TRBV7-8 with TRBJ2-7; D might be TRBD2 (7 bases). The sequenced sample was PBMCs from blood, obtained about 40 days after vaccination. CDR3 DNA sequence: TGTGCCCCCGAGTGGGGGGGTACAGGGGAGCAGTACTTC. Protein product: CAPEWGGTGEQYF.